The 28 T cell receptor beta chains below all came from one sample that was sequenced in a study of T cell responses to AZD1222 COVID-19 vaccine. The data were produced by immunoSEQ multiplex PCR, yet TCRdb's version contains in-frame clones alone and is incomplete. The sample lists about 150,000 clones; 70% to 90% were seen once. The sequences come from peripheral blood, collected 28 days after the second dose of the MenACWY control vaccine. These receptors all come from an adult who received the MenACWY meningococcal vaccine as a control.

This rearrangement joins TRBV6-2 or TRBV6-3 to TRBJ1-6, with D maybe TRBD1 (6 bases). This CDR3 comprises 20 residues. Germline V gene sequence: CDR1 MNHEY, CDR2 SVGEGT. V was shortened by 4 bases and J by 0 bases, with 22 bases between the two germline ends. The CDR3 is CASSFDRSRVASSYNSPLHF. CDR3 nucleotide sequence: TGTGCCAGCAGTTTCGACAGGTCCAGGGTCGCGAGCTCCTATAATTCACCCCTCCACTTT.

This clone was detected only once. This sequence joins TRBV20-1 and TRBJ2-5, with unresolved D. Germline V CDR1 and CDR2: DFQATT, SNEGSKA (reference sequence). Deletions cut 2 bases from V and 5 bases from J, with 3 bases between. This CDR3 region has 10 residues. CDR3 in DNA: TGCAGTGCTAGAATGGAGACCCAGTACTTC. Encoded protein: CSARMETQYF.

This rearrangement joins TRBV5-1 to TRBJ1-1; D perhaps matches TRBD1 (5 bases). The CDR3 length is 13 residues. Trimming cost V 1 base and J 4 bases, with 8 bases left between them. Germline V CDR1 and CDR2: SGHRS, YFSETQ. The CDR3 bases are TGCGCCAGCAGCTTGTGGCAGGGCACTGAAGCTTTCTTT. This gives the protein CASSLWQGTEAFF.

V is TRBV7-9 and J is TRBJ1-4; the D gene is possibly TRBD1 (6 bases). The CDR3 is 13 residues long. The V and J ends lost 3 bases and 8 bases respectively, with 10 bases between them. CDR1 and CDR2 (germline): SEHNR, FQNEAQ (reference sequence). CDR3 bases: TGTGCCAGCAGCTTCTCGCAGGGGGAAAAACTGTTTTTT. Protein product: CASSFSQGEKLFF.

This chain links TRBV19 with TRBJ2-7; D remains unclear. The V gene lost 2 bases and the J gene lost 2 bases, with 7 bases spanning the gap. The length of the CDR3 is 13 residues. Germline V CDR1 and CDR2: LNHDA, SQIVND (reference sequence). The CDR3 coding sequence is TGTGCCAGTAGTATAAGGGTTCCCTACGAGCAGTACTTC. Translated, it gives CASSIRVPYEQYF.

This clone occurred once. The chain couples TRBV10-3 to TRBJ2-2, with 8 bases matching TRBD2. J was trimmed by 0 bases and V by 2 bases; bases with no gene match: 5. Per germline, CDR1 ENHRY and CDR2 SYGVKD. This CDR3 has 17 residues. CDR3: CAISEVASGSNTGELFF. CDR3 nucleotide sequence: TGTGCCATCAGTGAGGTGGCTAGCGGGTCGAACACCGGGGAGCTGTTTTTT.

The J gene is TRBJ2-5, the V gene TRBV4-3; 8 nucleotides match TRBD2. Per the germline V gene, CDR1 is LGHNA and CDR2 is YSLEER. The ends lost 2 bases at V and 3 bases at J; junction bases unmatched: 8. CDR3 size: 16 residues. The CDR3 DNA is TGCGCCAGCAGCCAATTAGGCGGGGGGACTGAAGAGACCCAGTACTTC. Translating it yields CASSQLGGGTEETQYF.

The chain is built from TRBV12-3 or TRBV12-4 and TRBJ1-1, with D possibly matching TRBD1 (6 bases). CDR3 length equals 12 residues. The germline V and J ends were trimmed by 7 bases and 5 bases, with 11 bases remaining between them. The chain's CDR3 is CASNREATEAFF. The CDR3 region has the DNA TGTGCCAGCAACAGGGAGGCGACTGAAGCTTTCTTT.

Points on this clone: This sample also contains other DNA sequences that code for the same CDR3. The rearrangement links TRBV15 to TRBJ1-1; D gene ambiguous. The V end was cut by 0 bases, the J end by 1 base, with 9 bases between. Germline V CDR1 and CDR2: LNHNV, YYDKDF (reference sequence). CDR3 length: 15 residues. The CDR3 is CATSRDRGANTEAFF. The CDR3 nucleotides read TGTGCCACCAGCAGAGATCGGGGAGCGAACACTGAAGCTTTCTTT.

The CDR3 sequence: CAISERTGQGGNEQFF. The CDR3 nucleotides read TGTGCCATCAGTGAGAGGACAGGCCAAGGTGGTAATGAGCAGTTCTTC. The V call is TRBV10-3, the J call TRBJ2-1; 7 bases are shared with TRBD1. Germline lookup yields CDR1 ENHRY and CDR2 SYGVKD. With 2 bases clipped from V and 7 bases from J, the junction kept 11 bases outside the gene matches. The CDR3 is 16 residues long.

This clone was seen only a few times. This sample includes further DNA sequences coding for the same CDR3. This chain connects TRBV18 to TRBJ1-3, with D unresolved. Trimming took off 0 bases at V and 2 bases at J, with 8 bases between the two ends. The CDR3 totals 15 residues. The germline V gene encodes CDR1 KGHSH and CDR2 LQKENI. Here the CDR3 DNA reads TGTGCCAGCTCACCACCAGGCGCAACTGGAAACACCATATATTTT. Translating it yields CASSPPGATGNTIYF.

This chain links TRBV28 with TRBJ1-5, with D unresolved. Deletions cut 6 bases from V and 3 bases from J, with 12 bases between. Looked up from germline, CDR1 is MDHEN and CDR2 is SYDVKM. The CDR3 sequence is 14 residues long. CDR3 bases: TGTGCCAGCAGCGATAAAAATAACAATCAGCCCCAGCATTTT. Protein product: CASSDKNNNQPQHF.

The chain links TRBV30 to TRBJ2-3; D perhaps matches TRBD1 (5 bases). The CDR3 length is 13 residues. The germline V gene encodes CDR1 GTSNPN and CDR2 SVGIG (reference sequence). With 4 bases removed from V and 8 bases from J, the gap between germline ends came to 16 bases. CDR3 residues: CAWKRNLRGTQYF. Here the CDR3 DNA reads TGTGCCTGGAAGAGGAATCTAAGGGGTACGCAGTATTTT.

The CDR3 nucleotides are TGTGCCAGCAGTGGGGGGACGGTCTCTGGGGCCAACGTCCTGACTTTC. Its translation: CASSGGTVSGANVLTF. J is TRBJ2-6 and V is TRBV25-1; TRBD1 or TRBD2 may be the D gene (5 bases each). The CDR3 totals 16 residues. CDR1 and CDR2 from the germline V gene are MGHDK and SYGVNS. V was shortened by 4 bases and J by 0 bases, with 10 bases between the two germline ends.

The chain links TRBV11-2 to TRBJ1-1; D gene uncertain. Trimming left V 5 bases short and J 4 bases short, with 11 bases between. CDR1 and CDR2 (germline): SGHAT, FQNNGV. This CDR3 region has 13 residues. The CDR3 sequence is CASSRTATTEAFF. DNA for the CDR3: TGTGCCAGCAGCAGAACAGCGACCACTGAAGCTTTCTTT.

The CDR3 coding sequence is TGTGCCAGCAGTGTAGTGGGCGAGTCAACTAATGAAAAACTGTTTTTT. This encodes CASSVVGESTNEKLFF. The J gene is TRBJ1-4, the V gene TRBV6-1; D is ambiguous. The CDR3 runs to 16 residues. The germline V gene has CDR1 MNHNS and CDR2 SASEGT. V lost 4 bases, J lost 0 bases, and 12 bases lay in between.

The chain joins TRBV5-6 to TRBJ2-7, with no clear D. Between the trimmed V and J ends, which lost 0 bases and 5 bases, there was a span of 15 bases. This CDR3 is built from 15 residues. Germline V gene lookup returns CDR1 SGHDT and CDR2 YYEEEE. The CDR3 coding sequence is TGTGCCAGCAGCTTGGCCAACCCGAAAACTCACGAGCAGTACTTC. Its protein is CASSLANPKTHEQYF.

This chain uses TRBV19 with TRBJ1-4; D uncertain. The CDR3 length is 21 residues. Trimming stripped 7 bases from V and 3 bases from J, with 33 bases between. CDR1 and CDR2 from the germline V gene are LNHDA and SQIVND (reference sequence). The CDR3 coding sequence is TGTGCCAGTACGCCGGGGAGGGTTCTCCCCCGGCTCAAAAGGTCTAATGAAAAACTGTTTTTT. The encoded protein is CASTPGRVLPRLKRSNEKLFF.

J is TRBJ1-2 and V is TRBV27; 10 bases are a match to TRBD1. V dropped 6 bases and J dropped 1; count of bases not matched to a gene: 5. Germline values: CDR1 MNHEY, CDR2 SMNVEV (reference sequence). This CDR3 spans 15 amino acids. The CDR3 nucleotides are TGTGCCAGCAGGTCCGGGACAGGGGTTAACTATGGCTACACCTTC. This sequence encodes CASRSGTGVNYGYTF.

The chain combines TRBV10-3 with TRBJ1-6, with 7 positions matching TRBD1. This CDR3 has 15 residues. After removal of 6 bases from V and 5 bases from J, the junction contained 7 bases not matched to a gene. The germline V gene encodes CDR1 ENHRY and CDR2 SYGVKD. The CDR3 DNA reads as TGTGCCATCAGCTCCCGGGACAGTGATAATTCACCCCTCCACTTT. Translating gives CAISSRDSDNSPLHF.

The chain links TRBV11-3 to TRBJ1-3; TRBD1 agrees at 8 bases. This CDR3 comprises 17 residues. J lost 0 bases, V lost 5 bases, and 9 bases had no gene match. Germline CDR1 SGHNT, CDR2 YENEEA. The CDR3 spells CASSPYLTGGSGNTIYF. In DNA, the CDR3 is TGTGCCAGCAGCCCTTATCTCACAGGGGGCTCTGGAAACACCATATATTTT.

The chain uses TRBV6-6 and TRBJ1-4, with TRBD1 matching 10 bases. Per germline, CDR1 MNHNY and CDR2 SVGAGI (reference sequence). The CDR3 consists of 15 residues. Unmatched junction bases numbered 5, after V lost 2 bases and J lost 8 bases. CDR3 region: CASSYPGQGNEKLFF. The CDR3 DNA reads TGTGCCAGCAGTTACCCGGGACAGGGGAACGAAAAACTGTTTTTT.

This chain links TRBV15 with TRBJ2-1, with D possibly matching TRBD2 (6 bases). The CDR3 covers 17 residues. Germline V gene lookup returns CDR1 LNHNV and CDR2 YYDKDF (reference sequence). Between the trimmed V and J ends, which lost 3 bases and 6 bases, there was a span of 21 bases. The DNA for the CDR3 is TGTGCCACCAGCAGTGCTTTGGGGACTCGTAGGGCCAATGAGCAGTTCTTC. Translation gives CATSSALGTRRANEQFF.

J is TRBJ2-6 and V is TRBV5-1, with D possibly being TRBD2 (6 bases). Per germline, CDR1 SGHRS and CDR2 YFSETQ. The CDR3 runs 16 residues. V lost 4 bases to trimming and J lost 2 bases, with 13 bases between them. CDR3 sequence: CASSLRRGAGANVLTF. CDR3 in DNA: TGCGCCAGCAGCCTGAGGAGGGGTGCTGGGGCCAACGTCCTGACTTTC.

The V and J genes are TRBV2 and TRBJ1-2, with D perhaps TRBD1 (5 bases). The CDR3 has 14 amino acids. Trimming cost V 4 bases and J 5 bases, with 14 bases left between them. The V gene's germline CDR1 is SNHLY and CDR2 FYNNEI. CDR3 DNA: TGTGCCAGCAGTGGGAGGGTGGGGGGATATGGCTACACCTTC. Translated, it gives CASSGRVGGYGYTF.

This clone was found once. The V gene is TRBV6-4, the J gene TRBJ1-6; D is possibly TRBD1 (6 bases). The germline V gene has CDR1 MRHNA and CDR2 SNTAGT. There are 15 residues in the CDR3. V dropped 4 bases and J dropped 8 bases, with 15 bases sitting between them. The CDR3, as DNA: TGTGCCAGCAGTGCATTGAACGGGGGCTATTCACCCCTCCACTTT. Its protein product is CASSALNGGYSPLHF.

CDR3 protein: CASSFRTGNTIYF. Here the CDR3 DNA reads TGTGCCAGCAGCTTCCGGACTGGAAACACCATATATTTT. The chain recombines TRBV5-4 with TRBJ1-3; no clear D gene. Per germline, CDR1 SGHNT and CDR2 YYREEE (reference sequence). The CDR3 has 13 amino acids. Trimming removed 2 bases at V and 2 bases at J, with 5 bases between.

For the CDR3, the DNA is TGCGCCAGCAGCACCGGAAGGGGGAAGGACCGAGGGGAAAAACTGTTTTTT. This codes for CASSTGRGKDRGEKLFF. The chain combines TRBV4-1 with TRBJ1-4, with D tentatively TRBD1 (6 bases). CDR3 length: 17 residues. The germline V gene encodes CDR1 MGHRA and CDR2 YSYEKL. Trimming shortened V by 5 bases and J by 8 bases, and 24 bases separated the two germline ends.